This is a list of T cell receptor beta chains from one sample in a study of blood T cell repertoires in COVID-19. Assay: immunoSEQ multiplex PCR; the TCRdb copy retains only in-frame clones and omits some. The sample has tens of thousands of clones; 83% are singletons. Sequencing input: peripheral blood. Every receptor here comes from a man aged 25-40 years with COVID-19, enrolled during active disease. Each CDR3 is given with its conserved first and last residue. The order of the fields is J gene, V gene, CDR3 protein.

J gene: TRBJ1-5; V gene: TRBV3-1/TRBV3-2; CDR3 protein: CASSLDRGPNQPQHF
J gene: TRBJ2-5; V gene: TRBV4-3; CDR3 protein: CASSQGGARETQYF
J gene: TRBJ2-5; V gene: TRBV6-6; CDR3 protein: CASSYGAGYPPETQYF
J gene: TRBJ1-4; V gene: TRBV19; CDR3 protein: CASSIGVGATNEKLFF
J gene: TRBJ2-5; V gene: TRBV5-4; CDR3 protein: CASSLVGAGVSQETQYF
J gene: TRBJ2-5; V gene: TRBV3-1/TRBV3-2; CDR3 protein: CASSQLRVGETQYF
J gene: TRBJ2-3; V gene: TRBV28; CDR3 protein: CAGGGPRDTQYF
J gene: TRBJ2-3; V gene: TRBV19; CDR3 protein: CASSWTGDTDTQYF
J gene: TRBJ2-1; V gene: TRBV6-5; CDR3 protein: CASSLFNNEQFF
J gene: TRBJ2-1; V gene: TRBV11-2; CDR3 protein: CASSGISGPYNEQFF
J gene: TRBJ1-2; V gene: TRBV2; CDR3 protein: CASSAGTGSLYGYTF
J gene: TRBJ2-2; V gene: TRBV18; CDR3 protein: CASSPGGTREAGELFF
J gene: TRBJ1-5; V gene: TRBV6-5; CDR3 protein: CASSYGREPQHF
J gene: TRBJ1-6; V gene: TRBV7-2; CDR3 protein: CASSLRSSSYNSPLHF
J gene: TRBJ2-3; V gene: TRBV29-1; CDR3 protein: CSVARGEGTQYF
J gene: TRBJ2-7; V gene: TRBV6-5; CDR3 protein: CASSRRGYPSYEQYF
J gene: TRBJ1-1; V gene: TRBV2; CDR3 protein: CASNRQSTEAFF
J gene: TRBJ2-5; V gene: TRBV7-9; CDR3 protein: CASSLEGQGGKTQYF
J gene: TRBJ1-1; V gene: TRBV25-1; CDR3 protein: CASRTGFIEAFF
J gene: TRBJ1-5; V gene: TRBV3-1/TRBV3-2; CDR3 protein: CASSQGPGGYQPQHF
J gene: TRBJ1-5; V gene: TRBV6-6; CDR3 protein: CASTPSDQPQHF
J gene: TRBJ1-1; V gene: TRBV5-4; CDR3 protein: CASSSPQRGRDTEAFF
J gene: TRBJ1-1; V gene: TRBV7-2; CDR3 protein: CASTFKVVGGPTEAFF
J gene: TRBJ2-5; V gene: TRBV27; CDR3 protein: CASSSSGRAGDETQYF
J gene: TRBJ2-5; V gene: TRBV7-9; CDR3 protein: CASSSPGQDLSMETQYF
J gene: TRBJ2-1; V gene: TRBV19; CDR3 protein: CASSIGAEYEQFF
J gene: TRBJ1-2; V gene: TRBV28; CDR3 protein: CALKPGGRGYTF
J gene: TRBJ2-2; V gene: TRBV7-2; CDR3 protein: CASSLGGVTNTGELFF
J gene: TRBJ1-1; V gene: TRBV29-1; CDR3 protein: CSVRTDPGTEAFF
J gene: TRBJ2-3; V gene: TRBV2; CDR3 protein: CASSEIGRQRGTDTQYF
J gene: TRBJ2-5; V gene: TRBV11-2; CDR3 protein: CASSLSTGSDWETQYF
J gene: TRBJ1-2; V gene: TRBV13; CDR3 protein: CASSLIWEGQGYTF
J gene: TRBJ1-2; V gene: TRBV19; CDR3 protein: CASSITGDLYGYTF
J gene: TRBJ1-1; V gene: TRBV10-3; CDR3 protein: CAISDLVRSPEAFF
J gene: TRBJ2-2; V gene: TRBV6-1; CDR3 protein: CASSAKIAGGPAGELFF